The text below deals with one TCR beta chain. This sample is drawn from a study of blood T cell repertoires in COVID-19. Study in general: PBMCs, B-cell-depleted T cells, or T cells provided the cDNA or gDNA that made up the material.

Assay used: immunoSEQ multiplex PCR; TCRdb lists only in-frame clones, some missing. The sample lists approximately 280,000 clones; approximately 90% were seen once. Germline V gene sequence: CDR1 MGHDK, CDR2 SYGVNS. V was trimmed by 6 bases and J by 0 bases, leaving 7 bases between them. The CDR3 covers 13 residues. Individuals aged roughly 18 to 90 years were recruited from approximately 22 US areas. Symptom resolution, clearance, or two negative PCRs marked the recovered donors of Cohort 3. The receptor was derived from a woman in her thirties or forties who had recovered from COVID-19. V and J are TRBV25-1 and TRBJ2-3; D is possibly TRBD1 (6 bases). The material sequenced was PBMCs or T cells enriched from blood (not recorded which). The CDR3 DNA reads TGTGCCAGCAGGGGGGCTAGCACAGATACGCAGTATTTT. It is translated as CASRGASTDTQYF.